This T cell receptor (beta chain) was sequenced in a study of memory CD4+ T cells and cytomegalovirus serostatus (dated by TCRdb to between 2018 and 2021). At the level of the whole study: The cohort included about 33 healthy adults from Belgium, of whom 9 were CMV seropositive and 24 were CMV seronegative. To replicate a published TCR-based CMV serostatus classifier, the researchers sequenced the CD4+ memory TCRbeta repertoires of a Belgian cohort whose cytomegalovirus serostatus was known.

Genomic DNA was extracted from sorted cells with the Quick-DNA Microprep Kit. Amplification of TCRbeta DNA was done with the immunoSEQ hsTCRbeta kit, following the protocol from the manufacturer. An Illumina MiSeq instrument was used to sequence the TCRbeta libraries. For the original study's pipeline: Once out-of-frame sequences had been removed, millions of distinct TCRbeta sequences were left, which works out to an average of approximately 72,000 per individual. Each individual was scored according to the count of roughly 160 previously reported CMV-associated TCRbeta sequences and the total productive distinct TCRbeta count. A beta-binomial model was reimplemented in Python, and scikit-learn random forests with default parameters were trained on data from the US cohort. Classifier performance on the Belgian cohort was summarized as median AUC with percentile confidence intervals calculated over 10,000 bootstrap iterations. TCRdb carries this immuneACCESS record with in-frame sequences only. Its versions omit some clonotypes, under half of them owing to an unresolved V gene in the studies checked, with the rest unexplained. The D gene and trimming were derived from the DNA, and the V and J assignments and clone size from that table. The sample table holds tens of thousands of clones, of which under 85% were seen once. Clones ranked in the top ten supply 0.68% of the sample.

Concerning this clone: Its antigen remains undetermined. No base quality information exists; no much larger clone differs at one position.

General conclusions and limits of the study: Among the 150 or so previously reported CMV-associated TCRbeta sequences, over 65 showed up in the CD4+ memory repertoires, with each one found in between one and five individuals. For CMV serostatus prediction, a median bootstrapped AUC of approximately 0.95 was reached with the original framework, and a median bootstrapped AUC of approximately 0.89 was reached with a US-trained random forest. On the Belgian cohort, the classifier based on the original framework reached a median bootstrapped AUC of nearly 0.96, with a 95% CI of 0.76-1.00. Only CD4+CD45RO+ memory cells were sequenced, in contrast to the original study, which included naive and memory CD4+ and CD8+ populations. The results were interpreted as suggesting that the CMV-associated TCR signature is largely present in the CD4+ memory repertoire.

From the germline V gene, CDR1 is SGHDT and CDR2 is YYEEEE. At the junction V is shortened by 2 bases and J by 8 bases, with 13 bases in between. From the cysteine through the phenylalanine, the CDR3 covers 13 amino acids. Here the CDR3 DNA is all that survives: 39 bases in frame from base 1. Single viable CD3+CD4+CD8-CD45RO+ cells were sorted as memory CD4+ T cells on a FACSAria II. To determine CMV serostatus, a Roche Elecsys assay was used that detects serum IgG against CMV pp150, pp28, p38 and p52. Following thawing, total CD4+ T cells were enriched through positive selection using CD4 magnetic microbeads. The samples came from a separate study whose specific focus was interrogating the CD4+ T cell memory repertoire. Peripheral blood mononuclear cells were isolated and cryopreserved according to standard operating procedures, and serum was kept at -80 degrees C. CD3-PerCP (BW264/56), CD4-APC (RPA-T4), CD45RO-PE (UCHT1) and CD8-Pacific Orange (3B5) antibodies were used for staining, and non-viable cells were excluded with Sytox blue.

The chain links TRBV5-6 with TRBJ1-2, with TRBD1 perhaps the D gene, on 5 matching bases. Sequences were obtained from memory CD4+ T cells from blood. This TCR was recovered from an adult in good health and CMV-seronegative. The bases read TGTGCCAGCAGCTTTGGGGGAGCAGGAGGCTACACCTTC. It specifies CASSFGGAGGYTF.